This T cell receptor (beta chain) appears in the sequencing data of a study of T cells after yellow fever vaccination. Study-level points and caveats: Peak timing came faster in the weaker secondary response, day 5 versus 15. Clonotypes found in both CD4 and CD8 compartments made up a small share. Post-booster repertoires contained most primary-vaccination clones again (approximately 97% CD4, 85% to 90% CD8).

Germline CDR1 reads SGHRS; CDR2 reads YFSETQ. The CDR3 runs to 13 residues. V shed 4 bases and J shed 8 bases, with 10 bases lying between them. This clonotype has a handful of counts. The antigen remains unidentified. Conversion of TCR transcripts into cDNA relied on 5'RACE template switching, which added a universal primer site and UMIs. TCRdb re-called the 5' RACE reads with MiXCR, one entry per CDR3 protein. The sample lists 300,000 to 350,000 distinct CDR3 sequences, 3.5% to 5% seen once, with approximately 19% in the top ten. The TCR was taken from a man between 18 and 35 years old who received the YFV17D yellow fever vaccine. The sequencing used PBMCs, collected 15 days after the yellow fever booster vaccination. The chain couples TRBV5-1 to TRBJ1-6, with D possibly TRBD1 on 5 matching bases. As DNA, the CDR3 is TGCGCCAGCAGCGGACAACCGGATTCACCCCTCCACTTT. Encoded protein: CASSGQPDSPLHF.